A single sample gave rise to the 24 T cell receptor beta chains below, sequenced in a study of T-cell memory formation after mild COVID-19 (dated by TCRdb to about 2021). Libraries were constructed by 5' RACE. The sequencing machine was an Illumina NovaSeq 6000. TCRdb redid the processing of the public reads, applying fastp at Q25 and MiXCR, and retained in-frame beta chains. Here each entry gathers all rows of one CDR3 protein and keeps the most common genes and DNA. The sample data list over 300,000 distinct CDR3 sequences, and under 25% of these were observed just once. The ten largest clones capture roughly a fifth of the sample. Sequenced: PBMCs or a T cell subset sorted from them (not recorded which). Receptor source: a man aged 18-30 years who had mild COVID-19 (a few samples of this study predate the infection). The sample titles of this study are shuffled in the database, so cell type and time point are left out; the donor was told from shared clones.

The chain combines TRBV12-3 or TRBV12-4 with TRBJ1-5, with TRBD1 matching 8 bases. Trimming removed 1 base from V and 2 bases from J; junction bases left unmatched: 1. There are 15 residues in the CDR3. The CDR3 region is CASSLGQGRNQPQHF. The CDR3 DNA reads as TGTGCCAGCAGTTTAGGACAGGGGCGCAATCAGCCCCAGCATTTT.

This rearrangement joins TRBV19 to TRBJ2-1; the D is unclear. V was pared by 1 base and J by 7 bases, with 5 bases between. The germline CDR1 and CDR2 sequences are LNHDA and SQIVND (reference sequence). The CDR3 extends over 12 amino acids. CDR3 nucleotide sequence: TGTGCCAGTAGTATAGTATGGAATGAGCAGTTCTTC. Encoded protein: CASSIVWNEQFF.

This clonotype was counted between two and nine times. It is unclear where the CDR3 begins or ends on the DNA, so no DNA is shown, and the CDR3 is as TCRdb lists it. The V gene is TRBV27, the J gene TRBJ2-1; TRBD1, the table's D call, lacks a check against the DNA. Termini included, the CDR3 measures 15 amino acids. CDR1 MNHEY and CDR2 SMNVEV come from the germline V gene (reference sequence). The CDR3 sequence: CASSFLAGEYNEQFF.

The chain couples TRBV4-1 to TRBJ1-6, with D perhaps TRBD1 (5 bases). Trimming took off 0 bases at V and 10 bases at J, with 13 bases between the two ends. Germline CDR1 is MGHRA and CDR2 is YSYEKL. This CDR3 is built from 15 residues. In DNA form, the CDR3 reads TGCGCCAGCAGCCAAGAAATTGGGGCCGCATCACCCCTCCACTTT. Residues: CASSQEIGAASPLHF.

V gene TRBV18 combines with J gene TRBJ2-7; D is unclear. The germline CDR1 and CDR2 sequences are KGHSH and LQKENI. There are 13 residues in the CDR3. Trimming took 2 bases from V and 0 from J, leaving 5 bases between them. CDR3 DNA: TGTGCCAGCTCACCAGGGTACTCCTACGAGCAGTACTTC. This sequence encodes CASSPGYSYEQYF.

This chain links TRBV20-1 with TRBJ2-7, with D unresolved. V was shortened by 3 bases and J by 0 bases, with 15 bases between the two germline ends. The CDR3 sequence is 15 residues long. CDR1 is DFQATT, CDR2 SNEGSKA, per germline (reference sequence). The CDR3 protein is CSASPRPGNSYEQYF. In DNA form, the CDR3 reads TGCAGTGCTAGCCCTAGACCCGGCAACTCCTACGAGCAGTACTTC.

This sequence joins TRBV29-1 and TRBJ2-7; D is possibly TRBD1 (6 bases). This CDR3 is built from 17 residues. Germline V gives CDR1 SQVTM, CDR2 ANQGSEA. V was clipped by 5 bases and J by 0 bases, with 23 bases between them. The CDR3 reads CSVSHSLGGSLSYEQYF. The CDR3 DNA follows: TGCAGCGTTTCACACTCTCTTGGGGGCTCCCTCTCCTACGAGCAGTACTTC.

The rearrangement links TRBV4-3 to TRBJ2-7, with 10 bases matching TRBD2. The V and J ends lost 1 base and 0 bases, in that order; junction bases with no gene match: 6. Germline V gives CDR1 LGHNA, CDR2 YSLEER. This CDR3 contains 17 residues. The CDR3 protein is CASSQGASGGLSYEQYF. The CDR3 DNA is TGCGCCAGCAGCCAAGGAGCTAGCGGGGGCCTCTCCTACGAGCAGTACTTC.

This clonotype has at least ten counts. The J gene is TRBJ2-3, the V gene TRBV7-6; D gene ambiguous. Trimming shortened V by 0 bases and J by 3 bases, and 7 bases separated the two germline ends. Germline V lookup: CDR1 SGHVS, CDR2 FNYEAQ. The CDR3 spans 14 residues. The CDR3 DNA sequence: TGTGCCAGCAGCTTAGCGGTGGGGACAGATACGCAGTATTTT. Residues: CASSLAVGTDTQYF.

V usage is TRBV4-1 and J usage is TRBJ1-2; maybe TRBD1 (6 bases). The CDR3 has 13 residues. CDR1 and CDR2 from the germline V gene are MGHRA and YSYEKL. With 6 bases removed from V and 1 base from J, the gap between germline ends came to 9 bases. CDR3 in amino acids: CASSWDNNYGYTF. In nucleotides, the CDR3 is TGCGCCAGCAGTTGGGACAATAACTATGGCTACACCTTC.

This clonotype was recorded a few times. The chain has TRBV27 and TRBJ1-2, with a tentative D call TRBD1 (5 bases). Per germline, CDR1 MNHEY and CDR2 SMNVEV (reference sequence). V was pared by 7 bases and J by 8 bases, with 11 bases between. The CDR3 contains 11 residues. The CDR3 nucleotides are TGTGCCAGCACTGGCGGGGCGGGCTACACCTTC. Protein sequence: CASTGGAGYTF.

This clonotype was seen a handful of times. The CDR3 loop reads CSARRGDLNYGYTF. As DNA, the CDR3 is TGCAGTGCTAGGAGGGGGGACCTCAACTATGGCTACACCTTC. The J gene is TRBJ1-2, the V gene TRBV20-1, with D possibly TRBD1 on 6 matching bases. CDR3 size: 14 residues. The V and J ends lost 3 bases and 2 bases respectively, with 13 bases between them. In germline, CDR1 is DFQATT, CDR2 SNEGSKA (reference sequence).

The chain joins TRBV4-3 to TRBJ2-2, with a tentative D call TRBD2 (6 bases). V shed 5 bases and J shed 4 bases, with 11 bases lying between them. The germline CDR1 and CDR2 sequences are LGHNA and YSLEER. This CDR3 has 14 residues. As DNA, the CDR3 is TGCGCCAGCAGCGACCAGGGAGGCACCGGGGAGCTGTTTTTT. This codes for CASSDQGGTGELFF.

V is TRBV24-1 and J is TRBJ1-5; D call uncertain. Germline-derived CDR1 and CDR2 are KGHDR and SFDVKD. V lost 5 bases and J lost 5, with 9 bases in between. The CDR3 covers 13 residues. The CDR3 is CATSADNDQPQHF. The CDR3 DNA sequence: TGTGCCACCAGTGCCGATAACGATCAGCCCCAGCATTTT.

The chain recombines TRBV16 with TRBJ1-1; D is ambiguous. The CDR3 extends over 15 amino acids. V lost 1 base to trimming and J lost 1 base, with 10 bases between them. The germline V gene has CDR1 KGHSY and CDR2 FQNENV. CDR3 protein: CASSQLGRTNTEAFF. CDR3 sequence (DNA): TGTGCCAGCAGCCAATTGGGGAGAACGAACACTGAAGCTTTCTTT. The full variable domain, completed using reference TRBV16 and TRBJ1-1, is GEEVAQTPKHLVRGEGQKAKLYCAPIKGHSYVFWYQQVLKNEFKFLISFQNENVFDETGMPKERFSAKCLPNSPCSLEIQATKLEDSAVYFCASSQLGRTNTEAFFGQGTRLTVV.

There are a few counts of this clonotype. The genes are TRBV11-3 and TRBJ2-1, with 9 bases fitting TRBD2. V lost 1 base, J lost 9 bases, and 7 bases stayed unmatched. The CDR3 contains 15 residues. CDR1 and CDR2 from the germline V gene are SGHNT and YENEEA. CDR3 DNA sequence: TGTGCCAGCAGCTTAGTTGCGGGGGGGCAAGGTGAGCAGTTCTTC. It codes for CASSLVAGGQGEQFF.

This clonotype was seen many times. The genes are TRBV6-5 and TRBJ2-1, with D maybe TRBD1 (6 bases). The CDR3 is 13 amino acids. The ends were cut back, 4 bases at V and 4 bases at J, with 8 bases in the middle. In germline, CDR1 is MNHEY, CDR2 SVGAGI. The CDR3 loop reads CASSSTGYNEQFF. The CDR3 DNA reads TGTGCCAGCAGTTCGACAGGTTACAATGAGCAGTTCTTC.

This clonotype has more than one count but fewer than ten. The V call is TRBV29-1, the J call TRBJ2-7; 8 nucleotides match TRBD1. Germline CDR1 and CDR2: SQVTM and ANQGSEA. V shed 5 bases and J 3 bases; nucleotides not matched to a gene: 6. The CDR3 has 13 residues. CDR3 DNA sequence: TGCAGCGTTTCGACAGGGGAAATCTACGAGCAGTACTTC. This translates into CSVSTGEIYEQYF.

A few counts support this clonotype. Here the CDR3 reads CSARGEGINEKLFF. In DNA, the CDR3 is TGCAGTGCTAGGGGCGAAGGGATTAATGAAAAACTGTTTTTT. V and J are TRBV20-1 and TRBJ1-4, with D unresolved. Germline loops: CDR1 DFQATT, CDR2 SNEGSKA (reference sequence). The length of the CDR3 is 14 residues. The ends were cut back, 3 bases at V and 4 bases at J, with 12 bases in the middle.

V usage is TRBV11-2 and J usage is TRBJ2-7; the D is unclear. V gave up 3 bases and J gave up 3 bases, with 9 bases separating them. This CDR3 has 13 amino acids. Germline assignment: CDR1 SGHAT and CDR2 FQNNGV. The CDR3 region is CASSLDLYYEQYF. CDR3 coding DNA: TGTGCCAGCAGCTTGGACCTATACTACGAGCAGTACTTC.

This clonotype was picked up a small number of times. The chain uses TRBV14 and TRBJ1-1; TRBD1 matches at 9 bases. This CDR3 region has 13 residues. The V gene end was trimmed by 5 bases and the J gene end by 6 bases; junction bases not matched to a gene: 4. Per the germline V gene, CDR1 is SGHDN and CDR2 is FVKESK. The CDR3 DNA is TGTGCCAGCAGCGGACAGGGGACGGCTGAAGCTTTCTTT. Amino acid sequence: CASSGQGTAEAFF.

This clonotype was counted a few times. This chain links TRBV5-1 with TRBJ2-7; the D gene could be TRBD1 or TRBD2 (5 bases each). The CDR3 extends over 14 amino acids. V was shortened by 4 bases and J by 0 bases, with 11 bases between the two germline ends. CDR1 is SGHRS and CDR2 is YFSETQ in the germline V gene. Written as DNA, the CDR3 is TGCGCCAGCAGCCCGGGACGGAGCTCCTACGAGCAGTACTTC. Its translation is CASSPGRSSYEQYF. Full variable domain (remainder filled in from reference TRBV5-1 and TRBJ2-7): KAGVTQTPRYLIKTRGQQVTLSCSPISGHRSVSWYQQTPGQGLQFLFEYFSETQRNKGNFPGRFSGRQFSNSRSEMNVSTLELGDSALYLCASSPGRSSYEQYFGPGTRLTVT.

The chain is built from TRBV7-9 and TRBJ1-2, with D unclear. The CDR3 is 17 amino acids. Germline loops: CDR1 SEHNR, CDR2 FQNEAQ (reference sequence). V was pared by 2 bases and J by 0 bases, with 16 bases between. CDR3 sequence reads: CASSLSGPPVANYGYTF. The CDR3 DNA sequence: TGTGCCAGCAGCTTAAGCGGTCCACCTGTTGCTAACTATGGCTACACCTTC.

There are a few counts of this clonotype. This chain connects TRBV29-1 to TRBJ1-2, with D unresolved. CDR3 length equals 9 residues. Germline CDR1 SQVTM, CDR2 ANQGSEA. Trimming stripped 7 bases from V and 4 bases from J, with 4 bases between. The DNA of the CDR3 is TGCAGCGACAGCTATGGCTACACCTTC. Translated: CSDSYGYTF.